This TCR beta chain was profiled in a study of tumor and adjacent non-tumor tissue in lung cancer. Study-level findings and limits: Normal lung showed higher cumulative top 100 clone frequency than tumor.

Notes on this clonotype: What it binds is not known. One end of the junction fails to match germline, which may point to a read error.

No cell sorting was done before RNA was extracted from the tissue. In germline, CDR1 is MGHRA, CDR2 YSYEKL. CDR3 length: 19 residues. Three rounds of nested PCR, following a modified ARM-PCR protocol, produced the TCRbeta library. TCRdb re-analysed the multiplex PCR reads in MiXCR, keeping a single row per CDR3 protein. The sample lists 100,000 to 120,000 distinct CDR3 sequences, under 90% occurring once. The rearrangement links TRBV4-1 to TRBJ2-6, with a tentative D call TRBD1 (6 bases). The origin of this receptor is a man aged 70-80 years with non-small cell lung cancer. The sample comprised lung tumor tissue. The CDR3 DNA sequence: TGCGCCAGCAGCCAAGATGTTTCCGTGACAGGCTCTGGCGCCAACGTCCTGACTTTC. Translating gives CASSQDVSVTGSGANVLTF.